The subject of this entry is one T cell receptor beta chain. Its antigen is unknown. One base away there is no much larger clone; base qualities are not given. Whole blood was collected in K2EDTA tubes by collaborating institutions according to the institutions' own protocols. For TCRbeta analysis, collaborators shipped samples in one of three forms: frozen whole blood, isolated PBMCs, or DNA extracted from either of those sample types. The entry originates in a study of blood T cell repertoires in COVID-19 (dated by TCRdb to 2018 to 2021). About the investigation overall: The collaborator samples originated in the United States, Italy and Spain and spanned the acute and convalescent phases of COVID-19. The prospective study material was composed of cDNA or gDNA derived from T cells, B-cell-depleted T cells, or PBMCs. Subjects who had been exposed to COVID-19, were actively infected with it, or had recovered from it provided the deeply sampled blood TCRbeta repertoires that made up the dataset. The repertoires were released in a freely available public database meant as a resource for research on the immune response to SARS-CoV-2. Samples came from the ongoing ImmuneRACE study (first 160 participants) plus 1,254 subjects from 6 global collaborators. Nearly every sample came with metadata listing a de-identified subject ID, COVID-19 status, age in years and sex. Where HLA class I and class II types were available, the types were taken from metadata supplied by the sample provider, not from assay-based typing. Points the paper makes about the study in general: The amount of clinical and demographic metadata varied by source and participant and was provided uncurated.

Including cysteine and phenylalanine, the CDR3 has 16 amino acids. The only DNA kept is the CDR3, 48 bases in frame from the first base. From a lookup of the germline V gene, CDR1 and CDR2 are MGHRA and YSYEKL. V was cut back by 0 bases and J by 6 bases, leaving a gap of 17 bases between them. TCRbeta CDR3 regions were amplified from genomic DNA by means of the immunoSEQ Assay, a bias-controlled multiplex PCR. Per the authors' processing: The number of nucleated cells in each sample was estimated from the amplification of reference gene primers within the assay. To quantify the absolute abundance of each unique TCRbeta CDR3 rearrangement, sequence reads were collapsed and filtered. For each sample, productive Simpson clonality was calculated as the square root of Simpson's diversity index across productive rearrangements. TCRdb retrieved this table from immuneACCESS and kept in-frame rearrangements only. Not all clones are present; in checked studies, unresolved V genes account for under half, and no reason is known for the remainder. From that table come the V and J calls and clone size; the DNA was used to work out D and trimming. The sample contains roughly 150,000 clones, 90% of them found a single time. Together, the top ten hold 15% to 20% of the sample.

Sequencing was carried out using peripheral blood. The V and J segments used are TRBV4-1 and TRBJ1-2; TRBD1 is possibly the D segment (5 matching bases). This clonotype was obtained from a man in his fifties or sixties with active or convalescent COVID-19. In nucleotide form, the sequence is TGCGCCAGCAGCCAAGAAGAGATGGCAGGGTGGAATGGCTACACCTTC. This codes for CASSQEEMAGWNGYTF.